The present entry profiles one T cell receptor (beta chain) with its context. V was clipped by 3 bases and J by 0 bases, with 20 bases between them. Germline values: CDR1 KGHSH, CDR2 LQKENI. This CDR3 is built from 18 residues. Here immunoSEQ multiplex PCR was the method, and the copy in TCRdb shows in-frame clones only, minus some. The table shows approximately 730,000 clones, with 80% to 90% occurring only once. This record belongs to a study of shared T cell receptors in the human thymus. Another study also made use of these data, one on human thymus T cells. This second study notes: Serving as donors were healthy Finnish infants, each of whom was having open corrective surgery for congenital heart defects. Obtained as resections during corrective heart surgery, the thymus tissue was then studied. Thymic and blood repertoires showed apparently biased V and J gene usage.

Sequenced: thymocytes. The chain recombines TRBV18 with TRBJ1-1, with a weak D call TRBD1 (5 bases). The sequence derives from a girl under three years old with a congenital heart defect. The CDR3 DNA follows: TGTGCCAGCTCACCTAGACGGGGGACGCCTATCCTGAACACTGAAGCTTTCTTT. Its translation: CASSPRRGTPILNTEAFF.